One T cell receptor (beta chain) is described in this entry. The antigen remains unidentified. The sample belongs to a study of vaccination and CD4 T cells after COVID-19. Germline V CDR1 and CDR2: SGHNT, YYREEE (reference sequence). J gave up 4 bases and V 4 bases, and 12 bases lay outside the gene matches. The CDR3 is made up of 17 amino acids. Whole-study findings and limits: Recorded median SARS-CoV-2-reactive clonotype numbers increased from 21 to 38 without reaching significance.

TCRdb called the PCR reads again in MiXCR, with one record for every CDR3 protein. The table lists 15,000 to 20,000 distinct CDR3 sequences, 60% to 80% of them singletons, with just over 1% in the top ten. The chain links TRBV5-4 to TRBJ1-2; 11 positions match TRBD1. This clonotype was obtained from a human donor who had recovered from COVID-19. The material was CD4+ T cells from blood, obtained before SARS-CoV-2 vaccination. This CDR3 is CASSPDRGRIEIYGYTF. CDR3 in DNA: TGTGCCAGCAGCCCGGACAGGGGGCGCATAGAAATCTATGGCTACACCTTC.